The present T cell receptor beta chain was sequenced within a study of identifying expanded T cells in peripheral blood. The repertoire was sequenced with immunoSEQ multiplex PCR; TCRdb's copy has only in-frame clones and lacks some. Among about 86,000 clones listed, 70% to 90% were seen once. This CDR3 spans 15 amino acids. Germline CDR1 reads ENHRY; CDR2 reads SYGVKD. V dropped 9 bases and J dropped 1; count of bases not matched to a gene: 8. The sequencing sample was made of blood. The origin of this receptor is a person between 18 and 69 years old in good health. The chain links TRBV10-3 to TRBJ2-5; 10 bases align to TRBD2. The CDR3 DNA follows: TGTGCCATTAAAGAGCGGGAGGGGGTCCAAGAGACCCAGTACTTC. Translation: CAIKEREGVQETQYF.